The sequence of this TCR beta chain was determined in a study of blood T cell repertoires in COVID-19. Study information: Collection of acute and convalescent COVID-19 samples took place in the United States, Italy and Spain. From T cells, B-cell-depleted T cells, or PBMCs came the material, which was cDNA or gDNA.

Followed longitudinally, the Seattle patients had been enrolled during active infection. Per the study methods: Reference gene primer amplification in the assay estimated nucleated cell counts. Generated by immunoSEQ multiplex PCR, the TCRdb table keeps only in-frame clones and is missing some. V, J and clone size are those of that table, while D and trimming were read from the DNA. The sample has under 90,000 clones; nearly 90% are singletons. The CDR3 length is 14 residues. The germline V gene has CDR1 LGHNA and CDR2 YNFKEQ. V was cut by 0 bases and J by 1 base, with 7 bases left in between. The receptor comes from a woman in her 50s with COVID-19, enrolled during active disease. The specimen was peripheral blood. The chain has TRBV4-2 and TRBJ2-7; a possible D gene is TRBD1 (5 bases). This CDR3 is CASSQDRVSYEQYF. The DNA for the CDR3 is TGTGCCAGCAGCCAAGACAGGGTATCCTACGAGCAGTACTTC.